The text below deals with one T cell receptor (beta chain). As yet, its antigen is unknown. RNA transcripts gave rise to amplified TCR beta CDR3 regions. Researchers ran a first-round RT-PCR on the TCR CDR3 using the HTBI primer set. TCRdb reprocessed the multiplex PCR reads via MiXCR and lists one record per CDR3 protein. The table includes about 350,000 distinct CDR3 sequences, approximately 15% detected once. The data were taken from a study of T cells in Graves' hyperthyroidism and ophthalmopathy. Overall study context: Initial diagnosis, before any treatment, was when peripheral blood was collected.

Study-wide results and caveats: Also found in blood were most expanded thyroid clonotypes above 0.001. Using 13 V-J features, a model discriminated ophthalmopathy from stable hyperthyroidism.

The sample consisted of blood. This TCR derives from a woman in her twenties or thirties with Graves' hyperthyroidism.

Written as DNA, the CDR3 is TGCAGTGCACAGGGGGAAGGAGTTGAAAAACTGTTTTTT. Protein product: CSAQGEGVEKLFF. J is TRBJ1-4 and V is TRBV20-1; 8 nucleotides line up with TRBD1. Trimming at V came to 6 bases and at J to 7 bases, leaving 7 bases not matched to a gene. This CDR3 contains 13 residues. The germline gives CDR1 DFQATT, CDR2 SNEGSKA (reference sequence).